These T cell receptor beta chains were read from a single sample in a study of identical twins. TCRdb redid the calling of the 5' RACE reads with MiXCR, one entry per CDR3 protein. The profile shows around 230,000 distinct CDR3 sequences, 5.5% to 7.5% of them singletons. Another study also made use of these data, one on T cells expressing NK-cell markers.

The specimen was CD8+ T cells sorted from blood. The receptors were sampled from a woman aged 18-29 years in good health. The CDR3 runs from the conserved cysteine through the conserved F or W. Each record gives: clone size, J gene, D gene, V gene, CDR3 DNA, CDR3 protein. The D gene is left open where the match is weak. For some rows the clone size is stated as once, few or many, or as a class when expanded; others skip it.

abundance: NA; j_gene: TRBJ1-1; d_gene: NA; v_gene: TRBV20-1; CDR3nt: TGCAGTGCTAGAGATCACGATAGGTGGGACACTGAAGCTTTCTTT; CDR3aa: CSARDHDRWDTEAFF
abundance: few; j_gene: TRBJ2-6; d_gene: NA; v_gene: TRBV9; CDR3nt: TGTGCCAGCAGCGAACAGAGCTCTGGGGCCAACGTCCTGACTTTC; CDR3aa: CASSEQSSGANVLTF
abundance: many; j_gene: TRBJ1-1; d_gene: NA; v_gene: TRBV9; CDR3nt: TGTGCCAGCAGCGTACAGGGCTCAAGCACTGAAGCTTTCTTT; CDR3aa: CASSVQGSSTEAFF
abundance: NA; j_gene: TRBJ2-1; d_gene: TRBD2; v_gene: TRBV6-1; CDR3nt: TGTGCCAGCAGTGTAGCGGGAGGGTCGAGCTCCTACAATGAGCAGTTCTTC; CDR3aa: CASSVAGGSSSYNEQFF
abundance: few; j_gene: TRBJ1-1; d_gene: NA; v_gene: TRBV12-3/TRBV12-4; CDR3nt: TGTGCCAGCAGCCTAGGGGGTGGGAATGAAGCTTTCTTT; CDR3aa: CASSLGGGNEAFF
abundance: NA; j_gene: TRBJ2-3; d_gene: NA; v_gene: TRBV27; CDR3nt: TGTGCCAGCAGCCCCTGGACGAACACAGATACGCAGTATTTT; CDR3aa: CASSPWTNTDTQYF
abundance: NA; j_gene: TRBJ2-7; d_gene: NA; v_gene: TRBV11-2; CDR3nt: TGTGCCAGCAGCCTAGGGGCGTGGTTGTCCTACGAGCAGTACTTC; CDR3aa: CASSLGAWLSYEQYF
abundance: few; j_gene: TRBJ1-1; d_gene: TRBD1; v_gene: TRBV5-1; CDR3nt: TGCGCCAGCAGCCAGGGACAGATGACTGAAGCTTTCTTT; CDR3aa: CASSQGQMTEAFF
abundance: few; j_gene: TRBJ2-7; d_gene: NA; v_gene: TRBV6-2/TRBV6-3; CDR3nt: TGTGCCAGCAGTAATCGAGCGGTCTCCTACGAGCAGTACTTC; CDR3aa: CASSNRAVSYEQYF
abundance: NA; j_gene: TRBJ2-7; d_gene: NA; v_gene: TRBV19; CDR3nt: TGTGCCAGTACCCCAGGGGGGGTCTCCTACGAGCAGTACTTC; CDR3aa: CASTPGGVSYEQYF
abundance: NA; j_gene: TRBJ2-1; d_gene: TRBD1; v_gene: TRBV20-1; CDR3nt: TGCAGTGCCCAACCGACAGGGTATAAGTGGAATGAGCAGTTCTTC; CDR3aa: CSAQPTGYKWNEQFF
abundance: NA; j_gene: TRBJ2-7; d_gene: TRBD2; v_gene: TRBV27; CDR3nt: TGTGCCAGCAGTTTAAAGGGACTAGCGTCCTACGAGCAGTACTTC; CDR3aa: CASSLKGLASYEQYF
abundance: NA; j_gene: TRBJ1-2; d_gene: NA; v_gene: TRBV11-2; CDR3nt: TGTGCCAGCAGGACGCCCCCGCTCAGGGGAGGTTATGGCTACACCTTC; CDR3aa: CASRTPPLRGGYGYTF
abundance: NA; j_gene: TRBJ2-5; d_gene: NA; v_gene: TRBV20-1; CDR3nt: TGCAGTGCGGGAATGCCGGACGGGCAAGAGACCCAGTACTTC; CDR3aa: CSAGMPDGQETQYF
abundance: few; j_gene: TRBJ1-3; d_gene: NA; v_gene: TRBV6-5; CDR3nt: TGTGCCAGCAGTTACTCGCGGGGGAGGGGGATAAGTGGAAACACCATATATTTT; CDR3aa: CASSYSRGRGISGNTIYF
abundance: few; j_gene: TRBJ1-1; d_gene: NA; v_gene: TRBV29-1; CDR3nt: TGCAGCGTCCGGAGAGGCGTGGGGGGCGCTGAAGCTTTCTTT; CDR3aa: CSVRRGVGGAEAFF
abundance: few; j_gene: TRBJ2-3; d_gene: NA; v_gene: TRBV11-2; CDR3nt: TGTGCCAGCAGCTTAGGCTACCGAGACACAGATACGCAGTATTTT; CDR3aa: CASSLGYRDTDTQYF
abundance: NA; j_gene: TRBJ1-1; d_gene: NA; v_gene: TRBV2; CDR3nt: TGTGCCAGCAGTGAGTTACAGACCATGAACACTGAAGCTTTCTTT; CDR3aa: CASSELQTMNTEAFF
abundance: many; j_gene: TRBJ1-1; d_gene: TRBD1; v_gene: TRBV6-2/TRBV6-3; CDR3nt: TGTGCCAGCAGTTACTCGAGGACAGGGGATAACACTGAAGCTTTCTTT; CDR3aa: CASSYSRTGDNTEAFF
abundance: NA; j_gene: TRBJ2-3; d_gene: TRBD2; v_gene: TRBV7-7; CDR3nt: TGTGCTAGCAGCCCCTTGCTAGCGGGGGGGCTCACAGATACGCAGTATTTT; CDR3aa: CASSPLLAGGLTDTQYF
abundance: many; j_gene: TRBJ2-7; d_gene: NA; v_gene: TRBV12-3/TRBV12-4; CDR3nt: TGTGCCAGCAGCCTTGGACTCCCCGAGCAGTACTTC; CDR3aa: CASSLGLPEQYF
abundance: NA; j_gene: TRBJ2-5; d_gene: TRBD2; v_gene: TRBV12-3/TRBV12-4; CDR3nt: TGTGCCAGCAGCTCCGGGACTAGCGGTCTCCAAGAGACCCAGTACTTC; CDR3aa: CASSSGTSGLQETQYF
abundance: few; j_gene: TRBJ2-6; d_gene: NA; v_gene: TRBV12-5; CDR3nt: TGTGCTAGTGGTTTGGACTTCTCTGGGGCCAACGTCCTGACTTTC; CDR3aa: CASGLDFSGANVLTF
abundance: NA; j_gene: TRBJ1-2; d_gene: NA; v_gene: TRBV29-1; CDR3nt: TGCAGCGTTGAAGATTTGGGGCTTGAGGCTCGAGGCTGCACCTTC; CDR3aa: CSVEDLGLEARGCTF
abundance: many; j_gene: TRBJ2-1; d_gene: NA; v_gene: TRBV15; CDR3nt: TGTGCCATTTTAGGGGGGCGCGGTGAGCAGTTCTTC; CDR3aa: CAILGGRGEQFF
abundance: NA; j_gene: TRBJ2-2; d_gene: NA; v_gene: TRBV7-8; CDR3nt: TGTGCCAGCAGCTCTTCCGAGGGGCGGCGTACCGGGGAGCTGTTTTTT; CDR3aa: CASSSSEGRRTGELFF
abundance: few; j_gene: TRBJ1-2; d_gene: NA; v_gene: TRBV7-9; CDR3nt: TGTGCCAGCAGAAGACCCGCAGGGGTGGACTATGGCTACACCTTC; CDR3aa: CASRRPAGVDYGYTF
abundance: NA; j_gene: TRBJ2-1; d_gene: NA; v_gene: TRBV10-3; CDR3nt: TGTGCCTCGGGAGAGCGGACCCCCTCCTACAATGAGCAGTTCTTC; CDR3aa: CASGERTPSYNEQFF
abundance: NA; j_gene: TRBJ1-2; d_gene: NA; v_gene: TRBV6-2/TRBV6-3; CDR3nt: TGTGCCAGCAAGCAACAGGTTAACTATGGCTACACCTTC; CDR3aa: CASKQQVNYGYTF
abundance: many; j_gene: TRBJ1-5; d_gene: NA; v_gene: TRBV6-2/TRBV6-3; CDR3nt: TGTGCCAGCAGTTCCTGGGATAATCAGCCCCAGCATTTT; CDR3aa: CASSSWDNQPQHF
abundance: few; j_gene: TRBJ2-5; d_gene: TRBD2; v_gene: TRBV20-1; CDR3nt: TGCAGTGCTCGAAGGACTAGCGGGAGACTAGAGACCCAGTACTTC; CDR3aa: CSARRTSGRLETQYF
abundance: NA; j_gene: TRBJ2-1; d_gene: TRBD1; v_gene: TRBV5-1; CDR3nt: TGCGCCAGCAGCTGGTGGGACAGGCATGACAATGAGCAGTTCTTC; CDR3aa: CASSWWDRHDNEQFF
abundance: NA; j_gene: TRBJ2-7; d_gene: NA; v_gene: TRBV27; CDR3nt: TGTGCCAGCAGTTTGATACAGGGTGGTGAGGACGAGCAGTACTTC; CDR3aa: CASSLIQGGEDEQYF
abundance: many; j_gene: TRBJ2-1; d_gene: NA; v_gene: TRBV10-2; CDR3nt: TGCGCCAGCAGTGAGGTCCCGCGCGAGCAGTTCTTC; CDR3aa: CASSEVPREQFF
abundance: many; j_gene: TRBJ1-6; d_gene: TRBD1; v_gene: TRBV19; CDR3nt: TGTGCCAGTAGTGGACAGGGCGATAATTCACCCCTCCACTTT; CDR3aa: CASSGQGDNSPLHF
abundance: NA; j_gene: TRBJ2-1; d_gene: TRBD2; v_gene: TRBV7-3; CDR3nt: TGTGCCAGCAGCTTAAAGGGGGGACTAGCGGGGTACTCAATTAATGAGCAGTTCTTC; CDR3aa: CASSLKGGLAGYSINEQFF
abundance: few; j_gene: TRBJ2-5; d_gene: NA; v_gene: TRBV7-9; CDR3nt: TGTGCCAGCCATGATATGGGGACCCAGTACTTC; CDR3aa: CASHDMGTQYF
abundance: NA; j_gene: TRBJ1-1; d_gene: NA; v_gene: TRBV29-1; CDR3nt: TGCAGCGTTGAGGGTTCAAGAGCTTTCTTT; CDR3aa: CSVEGSRAFF
abundance: NA; j_gene: TRBJ1-4; d_gene: NA; v_gene: TRBV9; CDR3nt: TGTGCCAGCAGCGAAGAAGGGGCGACTAATGAAAAACTGTTTTTT; CDR3aa: CASSEEGATNEKLFF
abundance: few; j_gene: TRBJ1-1; d_gene: NA; v_gene: TRBV12-5; CDR3nt: TGTGCTAGTGGTTCAGGGGTAGCGTACACTGAAGCTTTCTTT; CDR3aa: CASGSGVAYTEAFF
abundance: many; j_gene: TRBJ2-2; d_gene: TRBD2; v_gene: TRBV12-3/TRBV12-4; CDR3nt: TGTGCCAGCAGTTTAGCAACTAGCGGGAGGGGTGTCACCGGGGAGCTGTTTTTT; CDR3aa: CASSLATSGRGVTGELFF
abundance: NA; j_gene: TRBJ2-5; d_gene: TRBD2; v_gene: TRBV12-3/TRBV12-4; CDR3nt: TGTGCCAGCAGCTTCGGGGGGTTGGAGACCCAGTACTTC; CDR3aa: CASSFGGLETQYF
abundance: many; j_gene: TRBJ2-7; d_gene: NA; v_gene: TRBV7-9; CDR3nt: TGTGCCAGCAGCTCCCAGCCCTACGAGCAGTACTTC; CDR3aa: CASSSQPYEQYF
abundance: many; j_gene: TRBJ2-7; d_gene: TRBD1; v_gene: TRBV5-1; CDR3nt: TGCGCCAGCAGGAGGGGGCCGGGACAGCCTGGCGAGCAGTACTTC; CDR3aa: CASRRGPGQPGEQYF
abundance: few; j_gene: TRBJ2-2; d_gene: NA; v_gene: TRBV20-1; CDR3nt: TGCAGTGCTAGAGCTGGGGGGGCGAGCACCGGGGAGCTGTTTTTT; CDR3aa: CSARAGGASTGELFF
abundance: few; j_gene: TRBJ2-7; d_gene: TRBD2; v_gene: TRBV5-1; CDR3nt: TGCGCCAGCAGCTTGTTTAGCGGGAGCAACGAGCAGTACTTC; CDR3aa: CASSLFSGSNEQYF
abundance: few; j_gene: TRBJ2-4; d_gene: TRBD1; v_gene: TRBV11-2; CDR3nt: TGTGCCAGCAGCCCCCCTGTTACCGAGACAGGGGGCTGGGGAAACATTCAGTACTTC; CDR3aa: CASSPPVTETGGWGNIQYF
abundance: few; j_gene: TRBJ1-4; d_gene: NA; v_gene: TRBV29-1; CDR3nt: TGCAGCGTTGAAAAACAGGGAGGAGAAAAACTGTTTTTT; CDR3aa: CSVEKQGGEKLFF
abundance: few; j_gene: TRBJ2-7; d_gene: TRBD1; v_gene: TRBV9; CDR3nt: TGTGCCAGCAGCGTAGGAAGGGGACAGGAGGCCTACGAGCAGTACTTC; CDR3aa: CASSVGRGQEAYEQYF
abundance: many; j_gene: TRBJ2-3; d_gene: TRBD2; v_gene: TRBV13; CDR3nt: TGTGCCAGCAGCTTCCCAACTAGCGGGAGGGCGGGAGATACGCAGTATTTT; CDR3aa: CASSFPTSGRAGDTQYF
abundance: few; j_gene: TRBJ2-7; d_gene: TRBD2; v_gene: TRBV5-1; CDR3nt: TGCGCCAGCAGCTTGGCCATGAGGGTCGACCTTTGGCGGGAGGGGAGCGGCTACGAGCAGTACTTC; CDR3aa: CASSLAMRVDLWREGSGYEQYF
abundance: few; j_gene: TRBJ2-3; d_gene: NA; v_gene: TRBV9; CDR3nt: TGTGCCAGCAGCGATCGCTCACGGGGGATGGATACGCAGTATTTT; CDR3aa: CASSDRSRGMDTQYF
abundance: NA; j_gene: TRBJ1-3; d_gene: NA; v_gene: TRBV5-1; CDR3nt: TGCGCCAGCAGGATCCGGGACCCCTCTGGAAACACCATATATTTT; CDR3aa: CASRIRDPSGNTIYF
abundance: NA; j_gene: TRBJ2-5; d_gene: TRBD1; v_gene: TRBV7-9; CDR3nt: TGTGCCAGCACCCTCGCCGGGACAGTTGGCCAAGAGACCCAGTACTTC; CDR3aa: CASTLAGTVGQETQYF
abundance: NA; j_gene: TRBJ1-1; d_gene: TRBD1; v_gene: TRBV7-9; CDR3nt: TGTGCCAGCAGCTTAGGAGGCGGGACAGAGAACACTGAAGCTTTCTTT; CDR3aa: CASSLGGGTENTEAFF